Listed below are T cell receptor beta chains from one sample, sequenced in a study of blood T cells in healthy people across ages. TCRdb re-called the 5' RACE reads through MiXCR, storing one row per CDR3 protein. The data show about a million distinct CDR3 sequences, with about two fifths seen just once and 13% held by the top ten. The sequenced sample was blood. These receptors were taken from a young man in good health. Each CDR3 is given with its conserved first and last residue.

CASSVGQGVYNEQFF,TRBV9,TRBJ2-1
CASSVGGVGELFF,TRBV12-3/TRBV12-4,TRBJ2-2
CASSLWLEEQFF,TRBV12-3/TRBV12-4,TRBJ2-1
CASSRSAGQLLEKLFF,TRBV27,TRBJ1-4
CASGLRDRGVVGNQPQHF,TRBV25-1,TRBJ1-5
CSAMMGYTEAFF,TRBV20-1,TRBJ1-1
CASSVRQNYGYTF,TRBV27,TRBJ1-2
CASSHTRSSYEQYF,TRBV6-5,TRBJ2-7
CATSRDPDILTDTQYF,TRBV15,TRBJ2-3
CASSPRSNSNQPQHF,TRBV7-2,TRBJ1-5
CASSQSTWEKLFF,TRBV6-6,TRBJ1-4
CASSSTGGDTGELFF,TRBV5-1,TRBJ2-2
CASSHKAGVNTGELFF,TRBV4-1,TRBJ2-2
CNAQGASGGPTTSSYNEQFF,TRBV20-1,TRBJ2-1
CASSLSTGEKLFF,TRBV7-3,TRBJ1-4
CSVEPRDGNTGELFF,TRBV29-1,TRBJ2-2
CASSQEDSASTDTQYF,TRBV4-1,TRBJ2-3
CSAREMWNEQFF,TRBV20-1,TRBJ2-1
CSAEGYTF,TRBV20-1,TRBJ1-2
CASSQKTRSQPQHF,TRBV3-1,TRBJ1-5
CSARGLREGNEKLFF,TRBV20-1,TRBJ1-4
CASSLGGEDETQYF,TRBV7-3,.
CSAPTGGQETQYF,TRBV20-1,TRBJ2-5
CASSVVGAENTEAFF,TRBV9,TRBJ1-1
CASSHGTVSNQPQHF,TRBV12-3/TRBV12-4,TRBJ1-5
CSATSWGSITEAFF,TRBV20-1,TRBJ1-1
CAISESGLAATNTGELFF,TRBV10-3,TRBJ2-2
CASSQEHLAGPQETQYF,TRBV4-3,TRBJ2-5
CSAPAGEEAFF,TRBV20-1,TRBJ1-1
CASSLRTSFRNTEAFF,TRBV5-1,TRBJ1-1
CASSQEISRGNEKLFF,TRBV4-3,TRBJ1-4
CASRGPAKETQYF,TRBV27,TRBJ2-5
CASSSSGTQETQYF,TRBV7-2,TRBJ2-5
CASSEVGGLANTPSYNEQFF,TRBV6-4,TRBJ2-1
CASSLGGMVDQPQHF,TRBV11-2,TRBJ1-5
CASSLRHVGKNIQYF,TRBV12-3/TRBV12-4,TRBJ2-4
CASSLGQAPYGYTF,TRBV2,TRBJ1-2
CASSKIRGNQPQHF,TRBV21-1,TRBJ1-5
CASSVTSGESTDTQYF,TRBV9,TRBJ2-3
CASSQDPILAGQYF,TRBV3-1,TRBJ2-3
CASSQDQGTRELFF,TRBV3-1,TRBJ2-2
CASSQFLPAEQFF,TRBV6-6,TRBJ2-1
CASSILGGRHTDTQYF,TRBV6-2/TRBV6-3,TRBJ2-3
CASSFAGGEETQYF,TRBV12-3/TRBV12-4,.
CASSSLLGQGGYTF,TRBV12-3/TRBV12-4,TRBJ1-2
CASRRNPTEDRYTF,TRBV6-2/TRBV6-3,TRBJ1-2
CASSAYDRKGVDTQYF,TRBV9,TRBJ2-3
CASSGQSHTGELFF,TRBV27,TRBJ2-2
CASCRTIGEKLFF,TRBV12-3/TRBV12-4,TRBJ1-4
CASREGYNEQFF,TRBV12-3/TRBV12-4,TRBJ2-1
CASSYRGNTEAFF,TRBV6-2/TRBV6-3,TRBJ1-1
CASSQLLAQASTDTQYF,TRBV14,TRBJ2-3
CASSQVGTSGGAYNEQYF,TRBV3-1,TRBJ2-7
CASTEGGSFLETQYF,TRBV7-2,TRBJ2-5